A selection of T cell receptor beta chains follows, all from one sample in a study of human T cells and chemical hapten exposure. TCRdb processed the RACE reads anew with MiXCR; each CDR3 protein has one entry. The sample shows 380,000 or so distinct CDR3 sequences, about 5% of them seen only once. The sequences come from whole blood, collected in connection with sensitization to the hapten diphenylcyclopropenone (DPC). The receptor set was obtained from a woman under 30 with alopecia areata. Some clones in this sample may be carry-over from other donors' samples. Both conserved end residues are trimmed from each CDR3. Fields, in order: CDR3 length, J gene, V gene, CDR3 protein.

>12|TRBJ2-2|TRBV2
ASWDRANTGELF
>16|TRBJ2-6|TRBV7-3
ASRSFGQGASGANVLT
>12|TRBJ2-3|TRBV6-6
ASSTRSETDTQY
>14|TRBJ2-1|TRBV15
ATSRDRGSSYNEQF
>13|TRBJ2-2|TRBV4-3
ASSPGGTGAGELF
>16|TRBJ2-1|TRBV5-4
ASSKYKGDVSSYNEQF
>12|TRBJ1-5|TRBV20-1
SAFSAQEGQPQH
>11|TRBJ1-2|TRBV11-2
ASSGTRSDGYT
>12|TRBJ2-5|TRBV5-4
ASSRQGASETQY
>13|TRBJ2-2|TRBV27
ASSLPGANTGELF
>15|TRBJ2-2|TRBV6-2/TRBV6-3
ASSYLRGGGDTGELF
>12|TRBJ1-1|TRBV7-3
ASSLSQGGTEAF
>16|TRBJ2-5|TRBV5-1
ASSRRLAGGPGQETQY
>15|TRBJ1-1|TRBV6-6
ASSYSQAGPTNTEAF
>11|TRBJ2-1|TRBV25-1
ASSLQGWDEQF
>16|TRBJ2-2|TRBV18
ASSWTGVVPPNTGELF
>13|TRBJ1-1|TRBV12-3/TRBV12-4
ASSFFGQPNTEAF
>15|TRBJ1-1|TRBV12-3/TRBV12-4
ASSLAVGRQMNTEAF
>14|TRBJ2-4|TRBV5-6
ASSSSGGFGKNIQY
>13|TRBJ1-3|TRBV4-1
ASSQRTTVGNTIY
>15|TRBJ2-3|TRBV28
ASSLNTREGAVDTQY
>12|TRBJ1-1|TRBV27
ASSLFRGGTEAF
>9|TRBJ1-4|TRBV3-1
ASGGQLKLF
>11|TRBJ1-5|TRBV27
ASSPRLNQPQH
>12|TRBJ2-3|TRBV4-2
ASSQMGGADTQY
>13|TRBJ2-4|TRBV7-2
ASSSPSLAKNIQY
>11|TRBJ2-1|TRBV3-1
ASSQDWAGPQF